This T cell receptor beta chain is from a study of cytomegalovirus exposure and HLA in healthy donors. Study summary: As released early, the data held roughly 85 million unique TCRs from HLA-typed donors. Regarding the study as a whole: Roughly uniform depth of sequencing across donors was assumed in presence/absence analyses. Published work reported that the classifier diagnosed cytomegalovirus status with high specificity and sensitivity. About 90% or about 30% of the time was how often most TCR beta V segments were productive, according to an earlier analysis.

Concerning this clone: Antigen specificity is unknown.

It was with 60 Vbeta and 13 Jbeta primers that the PCR ran. The table came from immunoSEQ multiplex PCR; TCRdb's copy has only in-frame clones and leaves some out. Among 100,000 to 150,000 clones, 73% were seen once, and the ten largest hold around 4.8%. Sequenced sample: PBMCs. The origin of this receptor is a man in his 60s in good health and CMV-seropositive.

CDR3 in DNA: TGTGCCAGTAGTCCGTCGGGACAGGGAGGCGAGCAGTACTTC. Encoded protein: CASSPSGQGGEQYF. The chain is built from TRBV19 and TRBJ2-7, with TRBD1 matching over 9 bases. Losses at the gene ends were 5 bases for V and 6 bases for J; bases not matched to a gene: 8. The CDR3 length is 14 residues. The germline CDR1 and CDR2 sequences are LNHDA and SQIVND (reference sequence).